This T cell receptor (beta chain) appears in the sequencing data of a study of T cell repertoires in cytomegalovirus infection. Study as a whole: Public TCR beta signatures indicated both CMV infection and matching HLA type.

This clonotype was detected many times. Its antigen is still unknown. Regarding the study as a whole: The ex vivo response was dominated by HLA-C-restricted CMV-specific TCR beta clonotypes.

MiXCR was run by TCRdb on the reads, yielding one entry per CDR3 protein. Here the sample spans about 920,000 distinct CDR3 sequences, roughly 31% being singletons. Trimming pared 3 bases from V and 0 bases from J, leaving 14 bases between. This CDR3 region has 17 residues. CDR1 is SGHTA, CDR2 FQGNSA, per germline. Sequences were derived from cultured CD8+ T cells from PBMCs, sampled from culture after CMV antigen stimulation. The sequence was obtained from a human donor in good health (CMV status not recorded). Some clones in this sample may be carry-over from other donors' samples. The genes are TRBV7-2 and TRBJ2-2; tentative D call: TRBD1 (6 bases). CDR3 DNA sequence: TGTGCCAGCAGCTTGAGGACAGTGAGCTCGAACACCGGGGAGCTGTTTTTT. It codes for CASSLRTVSSNTGELFF.